This T cell receptor beta chain was documented in a study of shared clonotypes between healthy human individuals. Whole-study results and caveats: Some clonotypes were shared by all four sorted-subset donors, while others were not shared. The non-shared ones had lower generation probabilities than the shared ones.

Trimming removed 0 bases from V and 4 bases from J, with 15 bases in between. CDR3 length: 16 residues. The germline gives CDR1 SGHDT, CDR2 YYEEEE. Details on this clone: No antigen is known for it.

Generated by immunoSEQ multiplex PCR, the TCRdb table keeps only in-frame clones and is missing some. The table shows 1.5 million to 1.9 million clones, with around 98% occurring only once. This chain joins TRBV5-6 and TRBJ2-3; the D gene is possibly TRBD2 (5 bases). What was sequenced was naive CD4+ T cells sorted from blood. Subset of the sample: CD45RA+ positively selected. This clonotype was obtained from a man aged 30 to 45 in good health. This chain's CDR3 is CASSLGRGMAADTQYF. The CDR3 DNA reads as TGTGCCAGCAGCTTGGGTCGGGGAATGGCAGCAGATACGCAGTATTTT.